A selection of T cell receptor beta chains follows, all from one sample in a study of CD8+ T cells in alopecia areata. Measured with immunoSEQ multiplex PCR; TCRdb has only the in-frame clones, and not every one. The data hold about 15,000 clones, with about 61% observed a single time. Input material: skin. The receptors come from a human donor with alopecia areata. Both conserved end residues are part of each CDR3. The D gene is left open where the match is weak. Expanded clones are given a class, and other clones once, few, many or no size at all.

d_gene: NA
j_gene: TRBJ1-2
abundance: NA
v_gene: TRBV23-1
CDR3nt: TGCGCCAGCATTAGAGGGGCCTATGGCTACACCTTC
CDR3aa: CASIRGAYGYTF

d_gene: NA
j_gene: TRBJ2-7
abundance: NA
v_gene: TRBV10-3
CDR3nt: TGTGCCATCAGTGAATTGGGGAGACCCTACGAGCAGTACTTC
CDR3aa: CAISELGRPYEQYF

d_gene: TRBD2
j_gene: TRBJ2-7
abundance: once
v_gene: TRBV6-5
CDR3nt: TGTGCCAGCAGTTACTCTGGGACTAGCGGGTCATACGAGCAGTACTTC
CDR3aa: CASSYSGTSGSYEQYF

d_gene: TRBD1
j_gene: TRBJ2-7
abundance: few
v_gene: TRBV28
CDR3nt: TGTGCCAGCAGTTTTTTTAGGGGGCCCAACGAGCAGTACTTC
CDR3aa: CASSFFRGPNEQYF

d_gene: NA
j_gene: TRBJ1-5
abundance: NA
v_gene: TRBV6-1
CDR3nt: TGTGCCAGCAGTGAAGTCCAGCCCCAGCATTTT
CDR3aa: CASSEVQPQHF

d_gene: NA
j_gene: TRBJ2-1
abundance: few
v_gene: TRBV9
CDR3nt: TGTGCCAGCAGCGTAGGGGCAGCTGAGCAGTTCTTC
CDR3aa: CASSVGAAEQFF

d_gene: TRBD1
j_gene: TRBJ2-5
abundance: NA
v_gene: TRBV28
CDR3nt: TGTGCCAGCAGTTTAAGACAGGGGGCCCAGTACTTC
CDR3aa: CASSLRQGAQYF

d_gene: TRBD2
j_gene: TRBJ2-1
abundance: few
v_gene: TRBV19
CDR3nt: TGTGCCAGTAGTACCACAGGAGCGGGAGTCTCTTCCTACAATGAGCAGTTCTTC
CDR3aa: CASSTTGAGVSSYNEQFF

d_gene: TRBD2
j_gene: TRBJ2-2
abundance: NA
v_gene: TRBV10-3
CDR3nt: TGTGCCATCAGTGTCCTAGCGGGGTCTCGCGAGCTGTTTTTT
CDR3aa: CAISVLAGSRELFF

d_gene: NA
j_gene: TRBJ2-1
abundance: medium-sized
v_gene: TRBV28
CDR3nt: TGTGCCAGCAGTTCAGGGCAGTTGTATGAGCAGTTCTTC
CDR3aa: CASSSGQLYEQFF

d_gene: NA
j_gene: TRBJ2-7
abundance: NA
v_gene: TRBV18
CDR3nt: TGTGCCAGCTCACCACCCACCAGGTCATTCTCCTACGAGCAGTACTTC
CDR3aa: CASSPPTRSFSYEQYF

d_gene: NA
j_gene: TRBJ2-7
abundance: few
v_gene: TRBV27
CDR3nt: TGTGCCAGCAGTTTATCTCGGACGGGATACGAGCAGTACTTC
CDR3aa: CASSLSRTGYEQYF

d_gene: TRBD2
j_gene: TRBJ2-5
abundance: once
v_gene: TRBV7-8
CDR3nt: TGTGCCAGCAGCTTACTTAGCGGGAAAGAGACCCAGTACTTC
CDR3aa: CASSLLSGKETQYF

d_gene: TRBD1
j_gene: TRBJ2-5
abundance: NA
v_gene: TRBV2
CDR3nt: TGTGCCAGCAGCGGCGGACAGGGTTTAGAGACCCAGTACTTC
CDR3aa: CASSGGQGLETQYF

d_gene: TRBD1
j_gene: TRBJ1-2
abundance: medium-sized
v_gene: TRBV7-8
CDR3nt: TGTGCCAGCAGCCTCACAGGGGCCTATGGCTACACCTTC
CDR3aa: CASSLTGAYGYTF

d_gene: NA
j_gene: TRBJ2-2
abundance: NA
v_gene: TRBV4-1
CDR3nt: TGCGCCAGCAGCCAAGACCCAAGAGGCCGGGAGCTGTTTTTT
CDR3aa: CASSQDPRGRELFF

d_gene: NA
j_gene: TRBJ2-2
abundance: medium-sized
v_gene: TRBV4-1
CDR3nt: TGCGCCAGCAGCCCTCAGGTCGGGGAGCTGTTTTTT
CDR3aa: CASSPQVGELFF

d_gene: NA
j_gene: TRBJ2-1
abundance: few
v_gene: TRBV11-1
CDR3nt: TGTGCCAGCAGCTTCTCGCTCTCCCAGGATGAGCAGTTCTTC
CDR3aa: CASSFSLSQDEQFF

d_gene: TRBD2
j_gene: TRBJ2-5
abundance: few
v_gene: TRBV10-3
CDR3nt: TGTGCCATCAGTGAGACCCGGACTAGCGGGAGCCGGGAGACCCAGTACTTC
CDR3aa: CAISETRTSGSRETQYF

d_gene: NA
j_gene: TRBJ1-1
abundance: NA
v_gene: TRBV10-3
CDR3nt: TGTGCCATCAGTGAGGTGAGGCCGAACACTGAAGCTTTCTTT
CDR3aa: CAISEVRPNTEAFF

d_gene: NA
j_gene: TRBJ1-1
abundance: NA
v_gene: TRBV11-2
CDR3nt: TGTGCCAGCAGCTTTAGAATAGGGCAGGGTGGCGTGAACACTGAAGCTTTCTTT
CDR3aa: CASSFRIGQGGVNTEAFF

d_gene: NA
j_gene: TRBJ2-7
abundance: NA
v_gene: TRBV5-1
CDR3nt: TGCGCCAGCAGCCGCGGAACGTACGAGCAGTACTTC
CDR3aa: CASSRGTYEQYF

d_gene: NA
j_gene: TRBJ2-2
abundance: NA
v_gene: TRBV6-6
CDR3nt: TGTGCCAGCAGTTACCAGAACACCGGGGAGCTGTTTTTT
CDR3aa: CASSYQNTGELFF

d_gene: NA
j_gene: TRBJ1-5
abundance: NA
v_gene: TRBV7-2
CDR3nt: TGTGCCAGCAGCTTAGAAGGGAGCAATCAGCCCCAGCATTTT
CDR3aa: CASSLEGSNQPQHF

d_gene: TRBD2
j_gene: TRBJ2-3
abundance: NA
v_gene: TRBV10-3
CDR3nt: TGTGCCATTGGGCGGGAGTGGTCAGATACGCAGTATTTT
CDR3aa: CAIGREWSDTQYF